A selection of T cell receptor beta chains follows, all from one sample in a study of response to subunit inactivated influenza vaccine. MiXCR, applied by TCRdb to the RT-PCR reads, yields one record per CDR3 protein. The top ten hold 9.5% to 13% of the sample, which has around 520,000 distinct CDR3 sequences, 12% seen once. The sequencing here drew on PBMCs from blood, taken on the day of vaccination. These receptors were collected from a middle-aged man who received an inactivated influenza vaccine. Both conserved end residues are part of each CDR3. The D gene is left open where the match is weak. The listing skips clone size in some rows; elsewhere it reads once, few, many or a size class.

CASSPAASSNEQFF,TGTGCCAGCAGTCCGGCCGCTAGCAGCAATGAGCAGTTCTTC,few,TRBV25-1,TRBJ2-1,NA
CASSREVPGPNTGELFF,TGTGCCAGCAGCCGAGAAGTTCCAGGGCCAAACACCGGGGAGCTGTTTTTT,NA,TRBV4-2,TRBJ2-2,NA
CSAPLAGALVYNEQFF,TGCAGTGCTCCACTAGCGGGGGCCCTGGTTTACAATGAGCAGTTCTTC,few,TRBV20-1,TRBJ2-1,TRBD2
CASSPRDGVNTEAFF,TGCGCCAGCAGCCCCCGGGACGGGGTGAACACTGAAGCTTTCTTT,few,TRBV5-1,TRBJ1-1,NA
CASSSVAGPKYNEQFF,TGTGCCAGCAGCTCCGTAGCGGGGCCGAAATACAATGAGCAGTTCTTC,few,TRBV13,TRBJ2-1,TRBD2
CASSTRLAGNEQFF,TGTGCCAGCAGCACGAGGCTAGCGGGAAATGAGCAGTTCTTC,NA,TRBV6-2/TRBV6-3,TRBJ2-1,TRBD2
CASSQIPRTEAFF,TGCGCCAGCAGCCAGATCCCTCGCACTGAAGCTTTCTTT,few,TRBV4-3,TRBJ1-1,NA
CASSLVLAGDLTGELFF,TGCGCCAGCAGCTTGGTGCTAGCGGGGGACCTCACCGGGGAGCTGTTTTTT,NA,TRBV5-1,TRBJ2-2,TRBD2
CASRVTPNTEAFF,TGCGCCAGCCGCGTTACTCCGAACACTGAAGCTTTCTTT,many,TRBV5-1,TRBJ1-1,NA
CASSLPDEQFF,TGTGCCAGCAGCTTACCAGATGAGCAGTTCTTC,few,TRBV7-9,TRBJ2-1,NA
CSVEAGGPIYGYTF,TGCAGCGTTGAGGCAGGGGGTCCTATCTATGGCTACACCTTC,few,TRBV29-1,TRBJ1-2,TRBD1
CASRSRTSGSSDTQYF,TGTGCCAGCAGGAGCCGGACTAGCGGGAGTTCAGATACGCAGTATTTT,few,TRBV27,TRBJ2-3,TRBD2
CASSGSGQGVVYGYTF,TGTGCCAGCAGTGGTTCTGGACAGGGGGTTGTCTATGGCTACACCTTC,few,TRBV12-3/TRBV12-4,TRBJ1-2,TRBD1
CASSSDSYNEQFF,TGCGCCAGCAGCTCAGACAGCTACAATGAGCAGTTCTTC,many,TRBV5-1,TRBJ2-1,NA
CASSLVSSVDNEQFF,TGTGCCAGCAGCTTAGTGTCTAGCGTAGACAATGAGCAGTTCTTC,NA,TRBV7-2,TRBJ2-1,NA
CATSEAGTVGGYTF,TGTGCCACCAGTGAGGCTGGGACAGTTGGCGGCTACACCTTC,NA,TRBV24-1,TRBJ1-2,TRBD1
CASSSPMRGSSYNEQFF,TGTGCCAGCAGCTCCCCAATGCGCGGGAGCTCCTACAATGAGCAGTTCTTC,few,TRBV7-9,TRBJ2-1,TRBD2
CSARDPTSGSWEQYF,TGCAGTGCTAGAGACCCGACTAGCGGGAGCTGGGAGCAGTACTTC,NA,TRBV20-1,TRBJ2-7,TRBD2
CASSLRTGDGQPQHF,TGCGCCAGCAGCCTCCGGACAGGGGATGGTCAGCCCCAGCATTTT,many,TRBV4-1,TRBJ1-5,TRBD1
CSYWTGRVGTEAFF,TGCAGCTATTGGACAGGGAGGGTAGGCACTGAAGCTTTCTTT,NA,TRBV29-1,TRBJ1-1,TRBD1
CASSSRLAGAADTQYF,TGTGCCAGCAGCTCCAGACTAGCGGGAGCGGCAGATACGCAGTATTTT,few,TRBV7-2,TRBJ2-3,TRBD2
CASWDRHYGYTF,TGTGCCAGCTGGGACAGACACTATGGCTACACCTTC,NA,TRBV6-5,TRBJ1-2,TRBD1
CASSLAGLPNTEAFF,TGTGCCAGCAGTTTAGCGGGACTGCCGAACACTGAAGCTTTCTTT,many,TRBV12-3/TRBV12-4,TRBJ1-1,NA
CSASPHGQTNSPLHF,TGCAGTGCTAGCCCACACGGACAGACGAATTCACCCCTCCACTTT,many,TRBV20-1,TRBJ1-6,NA
CASSQTTGLRETQYF,TGTGCCAGCAGCCAGACGACAGGGCTCCGAGAGACCCAGTACTTC,many,TRBV7-9,TRBJ2-5,TRBD1
CATSSQELGGEQFF,TGTGCCACCAGCAGCCAAGAGTTAGGGGGTGAGCAGTTCTTC,NA,TRBV15,TRBJ2-1,NA
CSVKGLAGFEQFF,TGCAGCGTCAAGGGACTAGCGGGATTTGAGCAGTTCTTC,many,TRBV29-1,TRBJ2-1,TRBD2
CASSVQGYEQFF,TGTGCCAGCAGCGTACAGGGGTATGAGCAGTTCTTC,many,TRBV11-2,TRBJ2-1,TRBD1
CSARVPVQETQYF,TGCAGTGCTAGAGTTCCTGTGCAAGAGACCCAGTACTTC,NA,TRBV20-1,TRBJ2-5,NA
CSAGTFAYNEQFF,TGCAGTGCTGGGACTTTTGCCTACAATGAGCAGTTCTTC,NA,TRBV20-1,TRBJ2-1,NA
CASRPGGLSYEQYF,TGTGCCAGCCGCCCGGGGGGCCTCTCCTACGAGCAGTACTTC,NA,TRBV6-2/TRBV6-3,TRBJ2-7,NA
CASRLGPWYQETQYF,TGTGCCAGCAGGCTGGGGCCCTGGTACCAAGAGACCCAGTACTTC,few,TRBV7-8,TRBJ2-5,NA
CASTFGQLSTDTQYF,TGTGCCAGCACCTTCGGACAGCTAAGCACAGATACGCAGTATTTT,many,TRBV12-3/TRBV12-4,TRBJ2-3,NA
CLGKENTEAFF,TGCCTGGGAAAGGAGAACACTGAAGCTTTCTTT,NA,TRBV29-1,TRBJ1-1,NA
CASSRGLAADTQYF,TGTGCCAGCAGTCGTGGACTAGCAGCAGATACGCAGTATTTT,NA,TRBV11-2,TRBJ2-3,TRBD2
CASSPRPAGRSNEQFF,TGTGCCAGCAGCCCAAGACCGGCGGGTCGAAGCAATGAGCAGTTCTTC,few,TRBV7-9,TRBJ2-1,NA
CAISSRGVEAFF,TGTGCCATCAGTTCACGGGGGGTAGAAGCTTTCTTT,NA,TRBV10-3,TRBJ1-1,NA
CASSFPVTDTQYF,TGTGCCAGCAGCTTCCCAGTCACAGATACGCAGTATTTT,many,TRBV5-6,TRBJ2-3,NA
CASSQATGGFWNTGELFF,TGCGCCAGCAGCCAAGCCACAGGGGGCTTTTGGAACACCGGGGAGCTGTTTTTT,few,TRBV4-3,TRBJ2-2,TRBD1
CAAGNSNYGYTF,TGTGCAGCAGGGAACTCTAACTATGGCTACACCTTC,few,TRBV6-4,TRBJ1-2,NA
CATSRSRTTLYEQYF,TGTGCCACCAGCAGATCCAGGACAACCTTATACGAGCAGTACTTC,few,TRBV15,TRBJ2-7,NA
CASSIGTGTAEAFF,TGTGCCAGTAGTATAGGGACAGGTACCGCTGAAGCTTTCTTT,many,TRBV19,TRBJ1-1,TRBD1
CSAGTTFWDTQYF,TGCAGTGCCGGGACTACCTTCTGGGATACGCAGTATTTT,few,TRBV20-1,TRBJ2-3,TRBD2
CASSQRTGGRDEQYF,TGTGCCAGCAGCCAACGGACAGGTGGGAGAGACGAGCAGTACTTC,few,TRBV3-1,TRBJ2-7,TRBD1
CASSSPPYRADTEAFF,TGTGCCAGCAGTTCCCCCCCCTATAGGGCGGACACTGAAGCTTTCTTT,few,TRBV28,TRBJ1-1,NA
CASRKGAYEQYF,TGTGCCAGCCGTAAGGGGGCCTACGAGCAGTACTTC,few,TRBV28,TRBJ2-7,NA
CASSQDRARDTQYF,TGTGCCAGCAGCCAGGACAGGGCCAGAGATACGCAGTATTTT,many,TRBV3-1,TRBJ2-3,TRBD1
CASSRTRVGETQYF,TGTGCCAGCAGCCGCACTAGGGTTGGAGAGACCCAGTACTTC,NA,TRBV12-3/TRBV12-4,TRBJ2-5,NA
CASSQLLSGLAESSYNEQFF,TGTGCCAGCAGCCAGCTCCTTTCGGGACTAGCGGAGAGCTCCTACAATGAGCAGTTCTTC,few,TRBV11-2,TRBJ2-1,TRBD2
CASSIGQGGKVTQYF,TGCGCCAGCAGCATAGGACAGGGCGGGAAGGTTACGCAGTATTTT,few,TRBV5-1,TRBJ2-3,TRBD1